The 23 T cell receptor beta chains given below trace back to one sample, sequenced in a study of CD8 T cells in Susac syndrome. With random hexamers, about 0.5 to 1 ug RNA was reverse transcribed. TCRdb reprocessed the immunoSEQ multiplex PCR reads with MiXCR, giving one entry per CDR3 protein. This sample has 170,000 or so distinct CDR3 sequences, with approximately 95% found just once. Sequenced material: CD4+ T cells from PBMCs. The receptor source for this set is a human donor with Susac syndrome.

The J gene is TRBJ1-5, the V gene TRBV15, with TRBD1 as a possible D gene (5 bases). V dropped 3 bases and J dropped 9 bases, with 21 bases sitting between them. This CDR3 is 16 amino acids long. The V gene's germline CDR1 is LNHNV and CDR2 YYDKDF (reference sequence). The CDR3 DNA sequence: TGTGCCACCAGCAGTGAAGGGACTGCTCTGGGGTGGCCCCAGCATTTT. Its translation: CATSSEGTALGWPQHF.

CDR3 residues: CASSVQDIEKLFF. CDR3 sequence (DNA): TGTGCCAGCAGTGTCCAAGACATTGAAAAACTGTTTTTT. The genes are TRBV2 and TRBJ1-4; D is unresolved. This CDR3 spans 13 amino acids. V gave up 4 bases and J gave up 7 bases, with 10 bases separating them. Germline V CDR1 and CDR2: SNHLY, FYNNEI.

The chain uses TRBV30 and TRBJ2-1, with D unclear. CDR3 length equals 14 residues. Germline CDR1 GTSNPN, CDR2 SVGIG (reference sequence). V was trimmed by 1 base and J by 9 bases, leaving 16 bases between them. CDR3 region: CAWSGGQLRSEQFF. The CDR3, as DNA: TGTGCCTGGAGTGGCGGTCAACTACGTAGTGAGCAGTTCTTC.

The gene calls are TRBV7-2 and TRBJ2-7, with 7 bases that match TRBD1. V dropped 5 bases and J dropped 3; count of bases not matched to a gene: 10. Germline-derived CDR1 and CDR2 are SGHTA and FQGNSA. CDR3 length: 15 residues. The CDR3 protein is CASSPRTGPSYEQYF. In nucleotides, the CDR3 is TGTGCCAGCAGCCCAAGGACAGGCCCAAGCTACGAGCAGTACTTC.

The chain employs TRBV29-1 and TRBJ2-2; weak D call: TRBD1 (6 bases). The V and J ends lost 5 bases and 2 bases respectively, with 12 bases between them. This CDR3 spans 14 amino acids. Germline values: CDR1 SQVTM, CDR2 ANQGSEA. The chain's CDR3 is CSVTGFLNTGELFF. DNA for the CDR3: TGCAGCGTTACAGGGTTTCTCAACACCGGGGAGCTGTTTTTT.

This chain uses TRBV5-1 with TRBJ1-2, with 7 bases matching TRBD1. Losses at the gene ends were 6 bases for V and 2 bases for J; bases not matched to a gene: 7. Germline CDR1 SGHRS, CDR2 YFSETQ. CDR3 length: 14 amino acids. CDR3 sequence reads: CASTPGGQNYGYTF. The CDR3 coding sequence is TGCGCCAGCACCCCGGGGGGACAGAACTATGGCTACACCTTC.

This clonotype was picked up one time. The V gene is TRBV5-6, the J gene TRBJ1-2; 8 nucleotides agree with TRBD1. Trimming removed 0 bases from V and 4 bases from J; junction bases left unmatched: 2. This CDR3 is built from 14 residues. CDR1 is SGHDT and CDR2 is YYEEEE in the germline V gene. Written as DNA, the CDR3 is TGTGCCAGCAGCTTGGAACAGGGGGGCTATGGCTACACCTTC. Translating it yields CASSLEQGGYGYTF.

This clonotype was detected a few times. The chain recombines TRBV28 with TRBJ2-1; D unresolved. The length of the CDR3 is 11 residues. CDR1 MDHEN and CDR2 SYDVKM come from the germline V gene. The V end was cut by 5 bases, the J end by 8 bases, with 7 bases between. CDR3 protein: CASSPRDEQFF. The DNA of the CDR3 is TGTGCCAGCAGTCCCCGCGATGAGCAGTTCTTC.

V and J are TRBV2 and TRBJ2-2; D is uncertain. The CDR3 has 14 residues. CDR1 is SNHLY, CDR2 FYNNEI, per germline. V was shortened by 5 bases and J by 2 bases, with 9 bases between the two germline ends. Written as DNA, the CDR3 is TGTGCCAGCAGTTACCGGGTTAACACCGGGGAGCTGTTTTTT. Translated: CASSYRVNTGELFF.

This chain connects TRBV30 to TRBJ2-7; D is perhaps TRBD1 (6 bases). The CDR3 extends over 11 amino acids. Germline V gene sequence: CDR1 GTSNPN, CDR2 SVGIG (reference sequence). V was trimmed by 3 bases and J by 10 bases, leaving 13 bases between them. CDR3 sequence: CAWSQEGGQYF. The CDR3 DNA reads as TGTGCCTGGAGCCAAGAAGGGGGACAGTACTTC. The full variable domain, rest sourced from reference TRBV30 and TRBJ2-7, is SQTIHQWPATLVQPVGSPLSLECTVEGTSNPNLYWYRQAAGRGLQLLFYSVGIGQISSEVPQNLSASRPQDRQFILSSKKLLLSDSGFYLCAWSQEGGQYFGPGTRLTVT.

The gene calls are TRBV27 and TRBJ1-6, with D tentatively TRBD1 (6 bases). Germline-derived CDR1 and CDR2 are MNHEY and SMNVEV (reference sequence). This CDR3 has 17 amino acids. Trimming stripped 3 bases from V and 7 bases from J, with 19 bases between. CDR3 DNA sequence: TGTGCCAGCAGTTTTGGCCATGTACAGGGACGGAATTCACCCCTCCACTTT. Translated, it gives CASSFGHVQGRNSPLHF.

The chain uses TRBV27 and TRBJ1-4; D unclear. V was pared by 3 bases and J by 0 bases, with 8 bases between. CDR1 and CDR2 from the germline V gene are MNHEY and SMNVEV (reference sequence). CDR3 length: 15 amino acids. The CDR3 DNA reads as TGTGCCAGCAGTTTCACCGGGGCAACTAATGAAAAACTGTTTTTT. Translation gives CASSFTGATNEKLFF.

This chain connects TRBV18 to TRBJ1-1, with D uncertain. The V gene's germline CDR1 is KGHSH and CDR2 LQKENI. CDR3 length: 17 amino acids. V was pared by 2 bases and J by 1 base, with 17 bases between. CDR3 nucleotides: TGTGCCAGCTCACCAAACGTCTTGGCGGGGAAGAACACTGAAGCTTTCTTT. Translated: CASSPNVLAGKNTEAFF.

The rearrangement joins TRBV5-4 to TRBJ1-4; a weak D match, TRBD1 (5 bases). The V gene's germline CDR1 is SGHNT and CDR2 YYREEE (reference sequence). The CDR3 totals 14 residues. Deletions cut 4 bases from V and 11 bases from J, with 18 bases between. The CDR3 is CASSGHTGSGKLFF. The CDR3 DNA sequence: TGTGCCAGCAGCGGACATACAGGATCGGGCAAACTGTTTTTT. The full variable domain, completed using reference TRBV5-4 and TRBJ1-4, is ETGVTQSPTHLIKTRGQQVTLRCSSQSGHNTVSWYQQALGQGPQFIFQYYREEENGRGNFPPRFSGLQFPNYSSELNVNALELDDSALYLCASSGHTGSGKLFFGSGTQLSVL.

The J gene is TRBJ1-1, the V gene TRBV6-5; D remains ambiguous. The CDR3 totals 13 residues. Per germline, CDR1 MNHEY and CDR2 SVGAGI. The ends were cut back, 6 bases at V and 3 bases at J, with 11 bases in the middle. The CDR3 loop is CASSRGGHTEAFF. The CDR3 region has the DNA TGTGCCAGCAGCCGGGGAGGGCACACTGAAGCTTTCTTT.

The rearrangement joins TRBV7-3 to TRBJ2-7; D possibly corresponds to TRBD1 (6 bases). This CDR3 spans 13 amino acids. Germline CDR1 reads SGHTA; CDR2 reads FQGTGA. Between the trimmed V and J ends, which lost 2 bases and 10 bases, there was a span of 15 bases. The CDR3 coding sequence is TGTGCCAGCAGCTTAGAGACAGGTCAGCGACAGTACTTC. This sequence encodes CASSLETGQRQYF.

The V and J genes are TRBV6-5 and TRBJ2-5, with 10 bases fitting TRBD2. Per the germline V gene, CDR1 is MNHEY and CDR2 is SVGAGI. The CDR3 contains 15 residues. Losses at the gene ends were 6 bases for V and 5 bases for J; bases not matched to a gene: 9. The DNA of the CDR3 is TGTGCCAGCAGGCTTACCGGGACTAGCGTCGAGACCCAGTACTTC. This gives the protein CASRLTGTSVETQYF.

This clonotype is a singleton in its sample. V usage is TRBV20-1 and J usage is TRBJ2-1, with TRBD2 matching 8 bases. The CDR3 has 15 residues. V dropped 0 bases and J dropped 10; count of bases not matched to a gene: 11. Germline-derived CDR1 and CDR2 are DFQATT and SNEGSKA (reference sequence). The CDR3 is CSARDSTGLGVEQFF. Written as DNA, the CDR3 is TGCAGTGCTAGAGATAGTACGGGACTAGGGGTCGAGCAGTTCTTC.

The CDR3 DNA follows: TGTGCCAGCAGTCGCCGTGGAGGAGCAAGCAATCAGCCCCAGCATTTT. Translating it yields CASSRRGGASNQPQHF. This chain joins TRBV6-1 and TRBJ1-5; D ambiguous. V was cut by 5 bases and J by 1 base, with 15 bases left in between. The CDR3 has 16 residues. CDR1 and CDR2 from the germline V gene are MNHNS and SASEGT.

V and J are TRBV6-5 and TRBJ2-3; D assignment may be TRBD1 or TRBD2 (5 bases each). CDR3 length: 12 amino acids. Germline V gene sequence: CDR1 MNHEY, CDR2 SVGAGI. Trimming pared 0 bases from V and 10 bases from J, leaving 8 bases between. The CDR3: CASSYSGTAQYF. The CDR3 nucleotides read TGTGCCAGCAGTTACTCCGGGACGGCGCAGTATTTT.

The chain recombines TRBV28 with TRBJ1-1; D uncertain. The V and J ends lost 4 bases and 0 bases respectively, with 18 bases between them. This CDR3 comprises 17 residues. Germline V gene data show CDR1 as MDHEN and CDR2 as SYDVKM. CDR3 DNA sequence: TGTGCCAGCAGTTCCCCCGGGCAGGTTCTGCTGAACACTGAAGCTTTCTTT. Translation: CASSSPGQVLLNTEAFF.

The chain has TRBV5-1 and TRBJ2-7, with 12 nucleotides matching TRBD2. After removal of 5 bases from V and 5 bases from J, the junction contained 14 bases not matched to a gene. Germline V gene data show CDR1 as SGHRS and CDR2 as YFSETQ. The CDR3 has 17 residues. This chain's CDR3 is CASSHGTSGFGLDEQYF. CDR3 nucleotide sequence: TGCGCCAGCAGTCACGGGACTAGCGGGTTCGGTCTGGACGAGCAGTACTTC.

The chain carries TRBV28 and TRBJ2-1; no firm D call. In germline, CDR1 is MDHEN, CDR2 SYDVKM. CDR3 length equals 11 residues. Trimming took off 5 bases at V and 3 bases at J, with 2 bases between the two ends. The CDR3 sequence: CASSDYNEQFF. As DNA, the CDR3 is TGTGCCAGCAGTGACTACAATGAGCAGTTCTTC.